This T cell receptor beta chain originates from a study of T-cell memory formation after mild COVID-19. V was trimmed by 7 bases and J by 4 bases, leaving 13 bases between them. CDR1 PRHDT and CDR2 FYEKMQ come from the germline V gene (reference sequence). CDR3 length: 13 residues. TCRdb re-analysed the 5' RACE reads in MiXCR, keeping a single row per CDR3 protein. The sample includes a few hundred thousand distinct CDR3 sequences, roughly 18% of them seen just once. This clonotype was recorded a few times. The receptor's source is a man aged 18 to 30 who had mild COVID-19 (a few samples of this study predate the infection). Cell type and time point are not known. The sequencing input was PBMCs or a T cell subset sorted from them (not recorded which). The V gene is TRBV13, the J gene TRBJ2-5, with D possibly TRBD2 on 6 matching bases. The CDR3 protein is CASTHLGGETQYF. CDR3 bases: TGTGCCAGCACCCATCTCGGGGGAGAGACCCAGTACTTC.